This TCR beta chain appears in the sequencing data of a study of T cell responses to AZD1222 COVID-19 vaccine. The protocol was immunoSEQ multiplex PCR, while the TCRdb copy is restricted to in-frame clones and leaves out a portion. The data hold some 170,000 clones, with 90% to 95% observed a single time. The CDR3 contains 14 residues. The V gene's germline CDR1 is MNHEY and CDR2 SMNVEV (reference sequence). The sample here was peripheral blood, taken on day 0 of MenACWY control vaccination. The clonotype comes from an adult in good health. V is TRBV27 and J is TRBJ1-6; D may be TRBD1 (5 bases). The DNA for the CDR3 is TGTACCTCAAGGGGTTCAACAAATAATTCACCCCTCCACTTT. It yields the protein CTSRGSTNNSPLHF.